A selection of T cell receptor beta chains follows, all from one sample in a study of blood T cell repertoires in COVID-19. The protocol was immunoSEQ multiplex PCR, while the TCRdb copy is restricted to in-frame clones and leaves out a portion. This table has some 520,000 clones, 89% appearing once. Sequenced input: peripheral blood. The receptor source for this set is a man between 18 and 29 years old with COVID-19, enrolled during active disease. Both conserved end residues are part of each CDR3.

TRBJ1-6 | TRBV10-1 | CASALEGSPLHF
TRBJ2-1 | TRBV9 | CASSVVAGGPGNEQFF
TRBJ2-1 | TRBV6-6 | CASMDREVYNEQFF
TRBJ2-5 | TRBV18 | CASTDRQETQYF
TRBJ1-3 | TRBV29-1 | CSVGDSSGNTIYF
TRBJ2-1 | TRBV7-8 | CASSLVGLGSTNNEQFF
TRBJ2-7 | TRBV19 | CASSISGQGGYEQYF
TRBJ2-5 | TRBV5-4 | CASSQDSQETQYF
TRBJ2-2 | TRBV2 | CAGQRDTGELFF
TRBJ1-2 | TRBV30 | CAWKGQPNYGYTF
TRBJ2-3 | TRBV5-1 | CASNTAGSTDTQYF
TRBJ1-5 | TRBV7-8 | CASSPGFGQPQHF
TRBJ2-7 | TRBV27 | CASRQTGKHEQYF
TRBJ1-6 | TRBV7-8 | CASRTGGASSYNSPLHF
TRBJ2-1 | TRBV7-3 | CASSPEGHNEQFF
TRBJ2-2 | TRBV19 | CASSIMARVGGELFF
TRBJ2-3 | TRBV2 | CASNGPGGQDTQYF
TRBJ1-6 | TRBV6-1 | CASSESRQGLVPLHF
TRBJ2-7 | TRBV6-5 | CASSPVAGGTEQYF
TRBJ2-7 | TRBV11-3 | CASSYMSGQTYEQYF
TRBJ1-3 | TRBV5-1 | CASSLTNSGNTIYF
TRBJ2-5 | TRBV7-8 | CASSLDRGRFSGTQYF
TRBJ1-2 | TRBV24-1 | CATSDTRTGTGVGYTF
TRBJ1-3 | TRBV19 | CASKQISGNTIYF
TRBJ2-5 | TRBV7-9 | CASSLELGRETQYF
TRBJ2-1 | TRBV29-1 | CSLAESYNEQFF
TRBJ1-2 | TRBV7-6 | CASTRGGSYGYTF
TRBJ2-3 | TRBV3-1/TRBV3-2 | CASSQEGGGTDTQYF